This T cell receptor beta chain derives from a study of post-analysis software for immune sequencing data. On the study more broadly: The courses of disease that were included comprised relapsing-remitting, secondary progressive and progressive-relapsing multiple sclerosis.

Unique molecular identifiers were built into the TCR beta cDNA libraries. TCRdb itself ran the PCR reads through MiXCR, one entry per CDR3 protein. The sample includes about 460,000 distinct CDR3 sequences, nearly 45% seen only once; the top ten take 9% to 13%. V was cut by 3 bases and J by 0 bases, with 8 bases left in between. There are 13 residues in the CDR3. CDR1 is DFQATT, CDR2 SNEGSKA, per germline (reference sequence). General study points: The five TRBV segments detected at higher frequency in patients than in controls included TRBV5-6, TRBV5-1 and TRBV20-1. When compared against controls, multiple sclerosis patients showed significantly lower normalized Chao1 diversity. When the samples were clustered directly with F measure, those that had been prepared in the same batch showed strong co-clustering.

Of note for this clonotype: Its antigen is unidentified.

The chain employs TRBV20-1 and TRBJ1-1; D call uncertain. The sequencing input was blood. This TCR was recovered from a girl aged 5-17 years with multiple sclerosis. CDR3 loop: CSASRTLNTEAFF. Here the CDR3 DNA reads TGCAGTGCTAGCCGGACCTTGAACACTGAAGCTTTCTTT.